This passage covers 21 T cell receptor beta chains from one sample sequenced in a study of post-analysis software for immune sequencing data (dated by TCRdb to 2015 to 2017). Results and caveats for the whole study, not just this receptor: Roughly 5 TRBV segments, including TRBV5-6, TRBV5-1 and TRBV20-1, were significantly more frequent in patients than controls.

The receptor library was made with PCR. The sequencer was an Illumina HiSeq 2500. To reduce PCR and sequencing biases, unique molecular identifiers were incorporated into the TCR beta cDNA libraries. Using fastp at Q25 and MiXCR, TCRdb reprocessed the public reads and kept productive beta chains. For every CDR3 protein sequence, its rows merge into one entry that carries the most common genes and DNA. In all, the sample holds about 400,000 distinct CDR3 sequences, and less than 35% of those were seen once. Together, the top ten hold 13% of the sample. These TCRs are of unknown antigen specificity. Sample: blood. These TCRs come from a girl aged 10-17 years with multiple sclerosis.

This chain links TRBV4-1 with TRBJ2-3, with a weak D call TRBD1 (6 bases). Germline CDR1 reads MGHRA; CDR2 reads YSYEKL. The V end was cut by 1 base, the J end by 3 bases, with 17 bases between. CDR3 length equals 17 residues. The CDR3, as DNA: TGCGCCAGCAGCCAAGCTTGGGGGCCGTTCGGGACAGATACGCAGTATTTT. Its protein is CASSQAWGPFGTDTQYF.

This clonotype came up a few times. The J gene is TRBJ1-5, the V gene TRBV18; D ambiguous. V gave up 5 bases and J gave up 0 bases, with 5 bases separating them. This CDR3 is 13 amino acids long. The germline V gene has CDR1 KGHSH and CDR2 LQKENI. The CDR3 spells CASSIRSNQPQHF. The CDR3 nucleotides are TGTGCCAGCTCAATCCGTAGCAATCAGCCCCAGCATTTT.

V gene TRBV29-1 combines with J gene TRBJ2-3; 14 nucleotides align to TRBD2. Germline assignment: CDR1 SQVTM and CDR2 ANQGSEA. CDR3 length: 16 residues. V was pared by 5 bases and J by 3 bases, with 7 bases of the junction left unmatched. The CDR3, as DNA: TGCAGCGTTCCGAGGACTAGCGGGGGGATGACAGATACGCAGTATTTT. Its protein is CSVPRTSGGMTDTQYF.

The CDR3 DNA reads TGTGCCAGCAGCCGCCTAGGGCATGATTCACCCCTCCACTTT. The encoded protein is CASSRLGHDSPLHF. The chain links TRBV6-5 to TRBJ1-6; D call uncertain. Germline values: CDR1 MNHEY, CDR2 SVGAGI. The CDR3 spans 14 residues. Trimming left V 6 bases short and J 8 bases short, with 14 bases between.

This clonotype came up a few times. The V and J genes are TRBV4-1 and TRBJ2-7, with 9 bases that match TRBD1. CDR1 and CDR2 from the germline V gene are MGHRA and YSYEKL. This CDR3 contains 15 residues. Trimming cost V 0 bases and J 2 bases; bases outside gene matches: 2. CDR3 residues: CASSQDRTGAYEQYF. CDR3 coding DNA: TGCGCCAGCAGCCAAGACCGGACAGGGGCCTACGAGCAGTACTTC.

The rearrangement uses TRBV7-2 and TRBJ2-2; D possibly uses TRBD1 or TRBD2 (7 bases each). Looked up from germline, CDR1 is SGHTA and CDR2 is FQGNSA. The ends were cut back, 5 bases at V and 4 bases at J, with 17 bases in the middle. CDR3 size: 16 residues. CDR3 amino acids: CASSVQGGVGTGELFF. The CDR3 DNA reads TGTGCCAGCAGCGTCCAGGGGGGGGTAGGCACCGGGGAGCTGTTTTTT.

The gene calls are TRBV2 and TRBJ2-7; 7 bases are shared with TRBD2. Germline CDR1 reads SNHLY; CDR2 reads FYNNEI. CDR3 length: 17 amino acids. The V segment lost 7 bases and the J segment 1 base; nucleotides outside the gene matches: 16. CDR3 amino acids: CASNYPGARGRSYEQYF. DNA of the CDR3: TGTGCCAGCAACTATCCCGGGGCGCGGGGGAGATCCTACGAGCAGTACTTC.

This clonotype was counted between two and nine times. The gene calls are TRBV3-1 and TRBJ2-7; D uncertain. The CDR3 runs to 13 residues. Deletions cut 3 bases from V and 2 bases from J, with 8 bases between. Germline assignment: CDR1 LGHDT and CDR2 YNNKEL (reference sequence). DNA of the CDR3: TGTGCCAGCAGCCACACGATGGCCTACGAGCAGTACTTC. Its protein is CASSHTMAYEQYF.

The V call is TRBV4-1, the J call TRBJ2-3, with TRBD1 matching 8 bases. Germline V gives CDR1 MGHRA, CDR2 YSYEKL. With 1 base clipped from V and 0 bases from J, the junction kept 9 bases outside the gene matches. This CDR3 comprises 18 residues. Written as DNA, the CDR3 is TGCGCCAGCAGCCAAGTCATACAGGGGGTCGCTAGCACAGATACGCAGTATTTT. It codes for CASSQVIQGVASTDTQYF.

This chain connects TRBV27 to TRBJ2-7; TRBD1 might be the D (5 bases). CDR3 length equals 15 residues. Between the trimmed V and J ends, which lost 6 bases and 1 base, there was a span of 16 bases. The germline V gene encodes CDR1 MNHEY and CDR2 SMNVEV (reference sequence). DNA of the CDR3: TGTGCCAGCAGAGAAGACAGAAATCCTTCCTACGAGCAGTACTTC. It codes for CASREDRNPSYEQYF.

This clonotype appeared a few times. V gene TRBV12-3 or TRBV12-4 combines with J gene TRBJ2-3; 7 bases are shared with TRBD1. This CDR3 region has 15 residues. V trimming: 6 bases; J trimming: 3 bases; junction bases outside the gene matches: 9. The CDR3 sequence: CASSFTGDYTDTQYF. The CDR3 DNA reads as TGTGCCAGCAGCTTTACAGGGGATTATACAGATACGCAGTATTTT.

The table lists this clonotype with a few counts. This CDR3 is CSATMGSEQYF. The CDR3 nucleotides are TGCAGTGCCACCATGGGGTCCGAGCAGTACTTC. The rearrangement links TRBV20-1 to TRBJ2-7; D ambiguous. The V gene lost 6 bases and the J gene lost 6 bases, with 12 bases spanning the gap. CDR3 length: 11 residues. Germline V gives CDR1 DFQATT, CDR2 SNEGSKA (reference sequence).

The CDR3 region is CASSWGQGGLYGQYF. The CDR3 DNA is TGCGCCAGCAGCTGGGGCCAGGGGGGGCTCTACGGGCAGTACTTC. V is TRBV5-1 and J is TRBJ2-5; possibly TRBD1 or TRBD2 for D (7 bases each). The CDR3 is made up of 15 amino acids. Germline CDR1 and CDR2: SGHRS and YFSETQ. V shed 3 bases and J shed 11 bases, with 23 bases lying between them.

The V call is TRBV6-6, the J call TRBJ1-2; a possible D gene is TRBD1 (5 bases). The germline V gene encodes CDR1 MNHNY and CDR2 SVGAGI (reference sequence). The CDR3 totals 13 residues. Deletions cut 6 bases from V and 3 bases from J, with 11 bases between. The CDR3 DNA reads TGTGCCAGCAGGCCTCAGGGCTACTATGGCTACACCTTC. It translates to CASRPQGYYGYTF.

The rearrangement joins TRBV9 to TRBJ2-3; D unresolved. Trimming took off 2 bases at V and 6 bases at J, with 10 bases between the two ends. The CDR3 loop spans 13 amino acids. Germline V CDR1 and CDR2: SGDLS, YYNGEE. In nucleotides, the CDR3 is TGTGCCAGCAGCGTCGTCCTTTGGGATACGCAGTATTTT. It specifies CASSVVLWDTQYF.

V is TRBV12-3 or TRBV12-4 and J is TRBJ1-1; 10 bases line up with TRBD1. This CDR3 spans 14 amino acids. Trimming removed 5 bases from V and 11 bases from J; junction bases left unmatched: 11. The CDR3 nucleotides read TGTGCCAGCAGTCCCCGACAGGGGGCTTCTCAGGCTTTCTTT. This sequence encodes CASSPRQGASQAFF.

The chain couples TRBV7-2 to TRBJ2-1; 10 bases line up with TRBD1. With 5 bases clipped from V and 6 bases from J, the junction kept 10 bases outside the gene matches. The germline gives CDR1 SGHTA, CDR2 FQGNSA. This CDR3 is built from 16 residues. The CDR3 DNA follows: TGTGCCAGCAGCGCCAGACAGGGGGCGGCGATCAATGAGCAGTTCTTC. Protein product: CASSARQGAAINEQFF.

The sample holds many counts of this clonotype. The genes are TRBV2 and TRBJ2-7; TRBD1 matches 7 bases. Germline V gene data show CDR1 as SNHLY and CDR2 as FYNNEI. With 4 bases clipped from V and 3 bases from J, the junction kept 0 bases outside the gene matches. The CDR3 runs 12 residues. The DNA for the CDR3 is TGTGCCAGCAGTGGGGACAGCTACGAGCAGTACTTC. This encodes CASSGDSYEQYF.

The chain employs TRBV7-3 and TRBJ2-1; the D gene is possibly TRBD2 (6 bases). With 4 bases removed from V and 10 bases from J, the gap between germline ends came to 14 bases. This CDR3 contains 13 residues. Germline CDR1 is SGHTA and CDR2 is FQGTGA. CDR3 sequence: CASSSDGLAEQFF. Here the CDR3 DNA reads TGTGCCAGCAGCTCGGACGGTCTAGCGGAGCAGTTCTTC.

This chain links TRBV5-1 with TRBJ2-5, with 7 bases aligning to TRBD1. The CDR3 sequence is 12 residues long. With 4 bases clipped from V and 5 bases from J, the junction kept 2 bases outside the gene matches. Germline V CDR1 and CDR2: SGHRS, YFSETQ. In nucleotides, the CDR3 is TGCGCCAGCAGCCAGGGGGTCGAGACCCAGTACTTC. This translates into CASSQGVETQYF.

This clonotype was counted a few times. The genes are TRBV24-1 and TRBJ2-7, with 10 bases identical to TRBD1. The J call may be incorrect, as the DNA end agrees better with TRBJ2-5. Germline assignment: CDR1 KGHDR and CDR2 SFDVKD. This CDR3 comprises 16 residues. The chain's CDR3 is CATSDSGTGVFETQYF. Written as DNA, the CDR3 is TGTGCCACCAGTGATTCCGGGACAGGGGTGTTTGAGACCCAGTACTTC.